This TCR beta chain was observed in a study of control samples from healthy donors and cancer patients. Germline V CDR1 and CDR2: SGHRS, YFSETQ. The CDR3 spans 15 residues. Trimming cost V 0 bases and J 0 bases, with 10 bases left between them. Repertoires were generated with immunoSEQ multiplex PCR, while TCRdb's copy carries only in-frame clones and drops some. Its listing shows fewer than 200,000 clones. The source material was blood. This sequence originates from a woman aged 30 to 39 in good health. This rearrangement joins TRBV5-1 to TRBJ2-7; D may be TRBD2 (5 bases). As DNA, the CDR3 is TGCGCCAGCAGCTTGGCGGAGGTTAGCTCCTACGAGCAGTACTTC. Its translation is CASSLAEVSSYEQYF. Complete variable domain (other parts from reference TRBV5-1 and TRBJ2-7): KAGVTQTPRYLIKTRGQQVTLSCSPISGHRSVSWYQQTPGQGLQFLFEYFSETQRNKGNFPGRFSGRQFSNSRSEMNVSTLELGDSALYLCASSLAEVSSYEQYFGPGTRLTVT.